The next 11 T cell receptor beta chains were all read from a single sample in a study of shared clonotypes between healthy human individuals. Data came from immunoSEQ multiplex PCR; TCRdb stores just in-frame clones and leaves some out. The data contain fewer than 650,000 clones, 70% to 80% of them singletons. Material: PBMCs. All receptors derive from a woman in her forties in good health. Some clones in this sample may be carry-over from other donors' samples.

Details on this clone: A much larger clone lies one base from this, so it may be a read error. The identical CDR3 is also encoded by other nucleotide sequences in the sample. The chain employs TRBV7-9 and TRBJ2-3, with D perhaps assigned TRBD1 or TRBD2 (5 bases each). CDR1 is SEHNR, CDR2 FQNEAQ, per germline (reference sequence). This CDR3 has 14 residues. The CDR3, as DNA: TGTGCCAGCAGCTTATCGAGGGGCACCGATACACAGTATTTT. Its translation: CASSLSRGTDTQYF. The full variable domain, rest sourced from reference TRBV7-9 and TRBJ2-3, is DTGVSQNPRHKITKRGQNVTFRCDPISEHNRLYWYRQTLGQGPEFLTYFQNEAQLEKSRLLSDRFSAERPKGSFSTLEIQRTEQGDSAMYLCASSLSRGTDTQYFGPGTRLTVL.

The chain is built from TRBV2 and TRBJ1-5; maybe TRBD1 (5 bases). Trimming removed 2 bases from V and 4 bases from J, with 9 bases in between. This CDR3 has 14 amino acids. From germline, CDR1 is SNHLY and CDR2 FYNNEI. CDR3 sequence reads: CASSETGRNQPQHF. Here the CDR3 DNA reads TGTGCCAGCAGTGAAACAGGAAGAAATCAGCCCCAGCATTTT.

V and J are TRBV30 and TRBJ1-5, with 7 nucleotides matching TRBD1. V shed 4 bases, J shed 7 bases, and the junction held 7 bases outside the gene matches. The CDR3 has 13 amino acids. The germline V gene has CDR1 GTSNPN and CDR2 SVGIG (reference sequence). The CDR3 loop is CAWTADREQPQHF. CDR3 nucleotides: TGTGCCTGGACGGCCGACAGGGAGCAGCCCCAGCATTTT. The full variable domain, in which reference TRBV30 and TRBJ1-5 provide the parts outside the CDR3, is SQTIHQWPATLVQPVGSPLSLECTVEGTSNPNLYWYRQAAGRGLQLLFYSVGIGQISSEVPQNLSASRPQDRQFILSSKKLLLSDSGFYLCAWTADREQPQHFGDGTRLSIL.

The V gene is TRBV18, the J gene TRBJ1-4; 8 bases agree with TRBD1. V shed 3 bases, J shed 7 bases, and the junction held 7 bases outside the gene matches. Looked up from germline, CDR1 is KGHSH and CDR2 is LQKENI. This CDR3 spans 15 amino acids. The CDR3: CASSPGTGDGEKLFF. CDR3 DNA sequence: TGTGCCAGCTCACCGGGGACAGGAGACGGTGAAAAACTGTTTTTT.

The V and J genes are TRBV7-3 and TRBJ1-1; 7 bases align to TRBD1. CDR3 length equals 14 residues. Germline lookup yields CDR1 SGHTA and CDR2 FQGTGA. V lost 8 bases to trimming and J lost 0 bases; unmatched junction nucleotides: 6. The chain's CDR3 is CASSGTVMNTEAFF. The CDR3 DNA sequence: TGTGCCAGCTCCGGGACAGTGATGAACACTGAAGCTTTCTTT.

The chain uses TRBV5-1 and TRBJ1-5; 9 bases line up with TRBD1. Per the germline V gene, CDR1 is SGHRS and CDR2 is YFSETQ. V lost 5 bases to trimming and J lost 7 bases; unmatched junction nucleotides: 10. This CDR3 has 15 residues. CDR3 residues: CASRETTGGQQPQHF. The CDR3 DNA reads TGCGCCAGCAGAGAGACGACAGGGGGTCAACAGCCCCAGCATTTT.

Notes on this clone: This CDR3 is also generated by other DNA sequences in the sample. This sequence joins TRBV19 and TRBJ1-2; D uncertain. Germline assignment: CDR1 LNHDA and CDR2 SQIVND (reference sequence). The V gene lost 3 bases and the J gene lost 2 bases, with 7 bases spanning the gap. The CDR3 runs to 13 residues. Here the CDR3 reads CASSIGRNYGYTF. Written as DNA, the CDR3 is TGTGCCAGTAGTATTGGCAGGAACTATGGCTACACCTTC.

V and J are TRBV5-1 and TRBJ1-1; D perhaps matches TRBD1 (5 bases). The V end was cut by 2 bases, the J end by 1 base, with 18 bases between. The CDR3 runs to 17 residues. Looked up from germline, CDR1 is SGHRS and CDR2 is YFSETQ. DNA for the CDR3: TGCGCCAGCAGCTTCCGGTTAGGGGAGACAGCGAACACTGAAGCTTTCTTT. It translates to CASSFRLGETANTEAFF.

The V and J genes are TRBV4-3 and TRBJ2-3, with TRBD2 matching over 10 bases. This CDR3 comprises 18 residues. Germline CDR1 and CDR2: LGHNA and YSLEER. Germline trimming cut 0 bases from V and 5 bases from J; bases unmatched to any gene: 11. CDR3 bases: TGCGCCAGCAGCCAAGACGTCAGAGCGGGAGGGCGAGGAGATACGCAGTATTTT. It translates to CASSQDVRAGGRGDTQYF.

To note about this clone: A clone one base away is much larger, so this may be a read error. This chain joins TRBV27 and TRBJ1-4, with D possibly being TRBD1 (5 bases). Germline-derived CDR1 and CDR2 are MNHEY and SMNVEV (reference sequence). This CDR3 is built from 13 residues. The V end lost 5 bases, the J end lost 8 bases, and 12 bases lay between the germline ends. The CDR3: CASSPRVEEKLFF. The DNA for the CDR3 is TGTGCCAGCAGTCCCAGGGTTGAAGAAAAACTGTTTTTT. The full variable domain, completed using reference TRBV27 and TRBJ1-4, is EAQVTQNPRYLITVTGKKLTVTCSQNMNHEYMSWYRQDPGLGLRQIYYSMNVEVTDKGDVPEGYKVSRKEKRNFPLILESPSPNQTSLYFCASSPRVEEKLFFGSGTQLSVL.

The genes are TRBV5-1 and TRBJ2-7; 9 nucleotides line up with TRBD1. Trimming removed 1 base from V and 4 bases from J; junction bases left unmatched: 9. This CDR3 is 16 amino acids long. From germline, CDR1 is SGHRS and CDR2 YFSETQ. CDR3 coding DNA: TGCGCCAGCAGCTTGAGCGGAGGACAGGGGTTTTACGAGCAGTACTTC. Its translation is CASSLSGGQGFYEQYF. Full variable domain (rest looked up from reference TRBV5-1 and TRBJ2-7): KAGVTQTPRYLIKTRGQQVTLSCSPISGHRSVSWYQQTPGQGLQFLFEYFSETQRNKGNFPGRFSGRQFSNSRSEMNVSTLELGDSALYLCASSLSGGQGFYEQYFGPGTRLTVT.